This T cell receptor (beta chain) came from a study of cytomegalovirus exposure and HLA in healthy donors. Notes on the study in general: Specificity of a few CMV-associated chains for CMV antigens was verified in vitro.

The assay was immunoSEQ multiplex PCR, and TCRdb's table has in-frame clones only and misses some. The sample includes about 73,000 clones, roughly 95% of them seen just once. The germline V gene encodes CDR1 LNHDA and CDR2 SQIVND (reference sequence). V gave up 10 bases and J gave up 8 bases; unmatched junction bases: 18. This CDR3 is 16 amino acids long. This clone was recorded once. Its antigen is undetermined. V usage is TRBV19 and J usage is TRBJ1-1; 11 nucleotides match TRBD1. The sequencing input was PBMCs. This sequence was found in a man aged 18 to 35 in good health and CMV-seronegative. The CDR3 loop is CATRNEGQGARIEAFF. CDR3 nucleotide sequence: TGTGCCACGAGGAATGAAGGACAGGGGGCGCGGATCGAAGCTTTCTTT.